These 7 T cell receptor beta chains came from one sample sequenced in a study of blood T cell repertoires in COVID-19. Assay used: immunoSEQ multiplex PCR; TCRdb lists only in-frame clones, some missing. The data show about 340,000 clones, with roughly 90% seen just once and approximately 17% held by the top ten. Material: PBMCs or T cells enriched from blood (not recorded which). The receptors were sampled from a woman aged 25-40 years who had recovered from COVID-19.

V gene TRBV7-2 combines with J gene TRBJ2-2; 8 positions agree with TRBD2. The CDR3 consists of 15 residues. Germline V gene lookup returns CDR1 SGHTA and CDR2 FQGNSA. V trimming: 1 base; J trimming: 5 bases; junction bases outside the gene matches: 3. The CDR3 DNA is TGTGCCAGCAGCTTAGGCCTAGCGGGTACCGGGGAGCTGTTTTTT. Its protein product is CASSLGLAGTGELFF.

This chain links TRBV28 with TRBJ1-2, with D tentatively TRBD1 (6 bases). The ends were cut back, 5 bases at V and 5 bases at J, with 15 bases in the middle. The germline CDR1 and CDR2 sequences are MDHEN and SYDVKM. There are 14 residues in the CDR3. In DNA, the CDR3 is TGTGCCAGCAGTATCAACAGGGTAGTGTATGGCTACACCTTC. Its protein product is CASSINRVVYGYTF.

The chain employs TRBV5-6 and TRBJ2-7; 8 bases agree with TRBD2. J was trimmed by 5 bases and V by 4 bases; bases with no gene match: 14. CDR3 length: 16 amino acids. From germline, CDR1 is SGHDT and CDR2 YYEEEE. CDR3 sequence reads: CASSLWTSGRTHEQYF. CDR3 bases: TGTGCCAGCAGCCTCTGGACAAGCGGGAGAACCCACGAGCAGTACTTC. Using reference TRBV5-6 and TRBJ2-7 for the parts outside the CDR3, the full variable domain is DAGVTQSPTHLIKTRGQQVTLRCSPKSGHDTVSWYQQALGQGPQFIFQYYEEEERQRGNFPDRFSGHQFPNYSSELNVNALLLGDSALYLCASSLWTSGRTHEQYFGPGTRLTVT.

V gene TRBV27 combines with J gene TRBJ2-7; tentative D call: TRBD1 (6 bases). V lost 5 bases and J 4 bases, leaving 12 bases between the germline ends. CDR3 length: 13 residues. Germline CDR1 reads MNHEY; CDR2 reads SMNVEV (reference sequence). The CDR3: CASSITGKYEQYF. CDR3 sequence (DNA): TGTGCCAGCAGTATTACAGGGAAATACGAGCAGTACTTC.

This clone was seen once. The V call is TRBV7-2, the J call TRBJ2-7, with 8 positions matching TRBD2. Germline V CDR1 and CDR2: SGHTA, FQGNSA. V shed 5 bases, J shed 1 base, and the junction held 7 bases outside the gene matches. The CDR3 length is 15 residues. The CDR3 loop reads CASSPAAGGSYEQYF. The CDR3 nucleotides read TGTGCCAGCAGCCCGGCGGCGGGAGGTTCCTACGAGCAGTACTTC.

The chain has TRBV28 and TRBJ1-5, with 7 bases matching TRBD1. Per germline, CDR1 MDHEN and CDR2 SYDVKM. V trimming: 1 base; J trimming: 7 bases; junction bases outside the gene matches: 7. The CDR3 has 15 amino acids. CDR3 in amino acids: CASSLFRGVGQPQHF. CDR3 DNA sequence: TGTGCCAGCAGTTTATTCAGGGGGGTCGGGCAGCCCCAGCATTTT. The full variable domain, completed using reference TRBV28 and TRBJ1-5, is DVKVTQSSRYLVKRTGEKVFLECVQDMDHENMFWYRQDPGLGLRLIYFSYDVKMKEKGDIPEGYSVSREKKERFSLILESASTNQTSMYLCASSLFRGVGQPQHFGDGTRLSIL.

This chain connects TRBV6-5 to TRBJ2-2, with 7 bases identical to TRBD1. CDR3 length equals 14 residues. With V trimmed by 7 bases and J by 7 bases, 9 bases remained unmatched. The V gene's germline CDR1 is MNHEY and CDR2 SVGAGI. The CDR3 DNA reads as TGTGCCAGCACCACAGGGCCAGGGGGCGGGGAGCTGTTTTTT. This codes for CASTTGPGGGELFF.